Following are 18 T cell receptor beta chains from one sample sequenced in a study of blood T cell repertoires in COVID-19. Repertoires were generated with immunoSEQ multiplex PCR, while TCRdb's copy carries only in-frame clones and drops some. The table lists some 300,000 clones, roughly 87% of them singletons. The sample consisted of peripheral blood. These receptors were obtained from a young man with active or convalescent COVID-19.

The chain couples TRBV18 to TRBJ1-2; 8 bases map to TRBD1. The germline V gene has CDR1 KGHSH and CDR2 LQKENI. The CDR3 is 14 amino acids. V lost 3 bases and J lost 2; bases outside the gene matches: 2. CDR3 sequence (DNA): TGTGCCAGCTCACCTAGGACAGGGAACTATGGCTACACCTTC. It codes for CASSPRTGNYGYTF.

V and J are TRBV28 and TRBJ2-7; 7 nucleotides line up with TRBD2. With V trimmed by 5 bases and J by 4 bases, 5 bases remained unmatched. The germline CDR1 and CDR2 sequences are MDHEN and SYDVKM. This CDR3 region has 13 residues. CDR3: CASSPSGGYEQYF. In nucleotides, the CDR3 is TGTGCCAGCAGTCCCTCCGGGGGGTACGAGCAGTACTTC.

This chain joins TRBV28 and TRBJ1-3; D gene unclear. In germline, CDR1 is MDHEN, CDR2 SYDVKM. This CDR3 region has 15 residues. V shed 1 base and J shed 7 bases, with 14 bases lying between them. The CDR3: CASSLLGLRWNTIYF. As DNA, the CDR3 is TGTGCCAGCAGTTTATTGGGCCTTCGGTGGAACACCATATATTTT.

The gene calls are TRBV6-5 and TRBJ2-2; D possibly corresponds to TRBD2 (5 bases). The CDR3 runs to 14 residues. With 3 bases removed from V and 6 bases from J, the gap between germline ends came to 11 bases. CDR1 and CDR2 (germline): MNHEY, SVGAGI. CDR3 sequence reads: CASSYGLAAGELFF. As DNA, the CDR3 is TGTGCCAGCAGTTATGGGCTAGCCGCCGGGGAGCTGTTTTTT.

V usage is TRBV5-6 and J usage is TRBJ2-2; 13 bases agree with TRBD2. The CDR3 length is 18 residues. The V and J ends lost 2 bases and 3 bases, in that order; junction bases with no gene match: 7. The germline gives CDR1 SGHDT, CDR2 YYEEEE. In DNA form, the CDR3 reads TGTGCCAGCAGCTTAGGACTAGCGGGAGACGGGGACACCGGGGAGCTGTTTTTT. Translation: CASSLGLAGDGDTGELFF.

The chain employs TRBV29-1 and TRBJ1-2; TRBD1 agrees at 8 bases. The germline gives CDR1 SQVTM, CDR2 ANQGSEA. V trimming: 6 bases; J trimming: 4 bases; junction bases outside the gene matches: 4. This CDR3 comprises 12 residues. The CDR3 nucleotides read TGCAGCGTGAGGGACAGGACCTATGGCTACACCTTC. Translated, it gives CSVRDRTYGYTF.

CDR3 protein: CASSLAGSATNEKLFF. The CDR3 coding sequence is TGTGCCAGCAGTTTAGCAGGTTCGGCAACTAATGAAAAACTGTTTTTT. The chain links TRBV28 to TRBJ1-4; D unresolved. CDR1 MDHEN and CDR2 SYDVKM come from the germline V gene. The CDR3 consists of 16 residues. V gave up 2 bases and J gave up 0 bases, with 10 bases separating them.

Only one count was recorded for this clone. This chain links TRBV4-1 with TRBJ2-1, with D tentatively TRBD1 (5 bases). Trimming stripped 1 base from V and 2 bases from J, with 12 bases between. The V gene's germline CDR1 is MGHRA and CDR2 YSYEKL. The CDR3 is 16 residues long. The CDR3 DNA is TGCGCCAGCAGCCAAGGGCCCCCAGGGACCTACAATGAGCAGTTCTTC. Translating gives CASSQGPPGTYNEQFF.

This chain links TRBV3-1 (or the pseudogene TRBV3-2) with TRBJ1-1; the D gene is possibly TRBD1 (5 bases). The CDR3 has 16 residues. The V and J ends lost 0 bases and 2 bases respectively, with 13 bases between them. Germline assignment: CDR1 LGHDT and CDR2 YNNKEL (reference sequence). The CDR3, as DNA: TGTGCCAGCAGCCAAGATCTAACAAGGGGTAACACTGAAGCTTTCTTT. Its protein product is CASSQDLTRGNTEAFF.

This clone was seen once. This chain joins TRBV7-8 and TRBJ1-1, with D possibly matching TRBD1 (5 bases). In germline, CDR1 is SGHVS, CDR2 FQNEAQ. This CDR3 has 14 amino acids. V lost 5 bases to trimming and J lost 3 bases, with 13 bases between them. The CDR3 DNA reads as TGTGCCAGCAGCGTATCCAGGGCGCACACTGAAGCTTTCTTT. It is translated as CASSVSRAHTEAFF.

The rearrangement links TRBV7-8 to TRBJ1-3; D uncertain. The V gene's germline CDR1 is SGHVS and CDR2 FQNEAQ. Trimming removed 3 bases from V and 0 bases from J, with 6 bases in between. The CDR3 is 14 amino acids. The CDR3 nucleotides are TGTGCCAGCAGCTTCCATAGCTCTGGAAACACCATATATTTT. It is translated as CASSFHSSGNTIYF.

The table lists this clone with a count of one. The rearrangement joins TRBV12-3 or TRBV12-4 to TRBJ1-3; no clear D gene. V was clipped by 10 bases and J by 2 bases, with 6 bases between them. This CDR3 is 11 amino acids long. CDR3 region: CATGTGNTIYF. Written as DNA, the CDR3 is TGTGCCACCGGGACTGGAAACACCATATATTTT.

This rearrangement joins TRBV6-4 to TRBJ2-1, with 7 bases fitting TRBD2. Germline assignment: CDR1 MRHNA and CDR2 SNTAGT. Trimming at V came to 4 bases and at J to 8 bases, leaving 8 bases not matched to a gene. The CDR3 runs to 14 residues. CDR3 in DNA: TGTGCCAGCAGTGCGAGCGGGGAGGGCCATGAGCAGTTCTTC. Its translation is CASSASGEGHEQFF.

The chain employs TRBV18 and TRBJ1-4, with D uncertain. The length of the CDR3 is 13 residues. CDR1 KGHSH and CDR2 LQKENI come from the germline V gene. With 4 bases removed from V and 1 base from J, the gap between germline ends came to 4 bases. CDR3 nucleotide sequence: TGTGCCAGCTCACTACTAACTAATGAAAAACTGTTTTTT. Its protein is CASSLLTNEKLFF.

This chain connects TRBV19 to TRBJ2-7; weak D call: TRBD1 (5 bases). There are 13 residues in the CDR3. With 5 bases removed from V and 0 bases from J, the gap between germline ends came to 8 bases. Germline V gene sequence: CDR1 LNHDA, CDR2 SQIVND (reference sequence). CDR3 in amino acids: CASSDRNSYEQYF. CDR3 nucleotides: TGTGCCAGTAGTGACAGAAACTCCTACGAGCAGTACTTC.

The CDR3 protein is CASSYSIELPAQTQYF. The CDR3 bases are TGTGCCAGCAGTTACTCGATAGAGCTGCCAGCGCAGACCCAGTACTTC. V usage is TRBV6-2 or TRBV6-3 and J usage is TRBJ2-5, with unresolved D. Trimming cost V 0 bases and J 6 bases, with 17 bases left between them. Germline CDR1 is MNHEY and CDR2 is SVGEGT. There are 16 residues in the CDR3.

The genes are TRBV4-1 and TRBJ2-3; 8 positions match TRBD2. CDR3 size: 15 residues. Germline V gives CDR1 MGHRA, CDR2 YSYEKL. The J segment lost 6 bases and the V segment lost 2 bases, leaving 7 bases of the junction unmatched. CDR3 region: CASSQLAGTSDTQYF. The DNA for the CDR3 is TGCGCCAGCAGCCAACTAGCGGGCACGTCGGATACGCAGTATTTT.

The CDR3 region is CASSLEWDRESSYNSPLHF. In DNA, the CDR3 is TGTGCCAGCAGCTTAGAGTGGGACAGGGAAAGCTCCTATAATTCACCCCTCCACTTT. V usage is TRBV7-9 and J usage is TRBJ1-6; 9 bases line up with TRBD1. J lost 0 bases, V lost 1 base, and 7 bases had no gene match. Germline-derived CDR1 and CDR2 are SEHNR and FQNEAQ (reference sequence). This CDR3 region has 19 residues.